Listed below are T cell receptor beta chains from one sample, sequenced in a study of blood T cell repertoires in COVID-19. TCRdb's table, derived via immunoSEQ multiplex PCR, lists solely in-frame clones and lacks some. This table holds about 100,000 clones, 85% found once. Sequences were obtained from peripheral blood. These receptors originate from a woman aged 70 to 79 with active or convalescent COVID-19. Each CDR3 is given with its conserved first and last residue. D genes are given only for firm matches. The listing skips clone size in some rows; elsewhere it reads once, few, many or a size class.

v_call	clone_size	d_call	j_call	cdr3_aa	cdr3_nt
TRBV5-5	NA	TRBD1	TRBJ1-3	CASSLTPRQGSGNTIYF	TGTGCCAGCAGCTTGACCCCCCGACAGGGTTCGGGAAACACCATATATTTT
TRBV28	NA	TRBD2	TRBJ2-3	CASSPTSGRAEDTQYF	TGTGCCAGCAGCCCGACTAGCGGGAGGGCCGAAGATACGCAGTATTTT
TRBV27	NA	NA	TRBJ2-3	CASSAFSSTDTQYF	TGTGCCAGCAGTGCCTTTAGCAGCACAGATACGCAGTATTTT
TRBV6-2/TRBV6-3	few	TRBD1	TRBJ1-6	CASSYTGGYSPLHF	TGTGCCAGCAGTTATACAGGGGGATATTCACCCCTCCACTTT
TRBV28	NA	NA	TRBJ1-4	CASSSTSGVPNEKLFF	TGTGCCAGCAGTTCGACCTCGGGGGTGCCTAATGAAAAACTGTTTTTT
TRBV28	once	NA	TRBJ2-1	CASSQGRAGEQFF	TGTGCCAGCAGCCAGGGGCGGGCCGGTGAGCAGTTCTTC
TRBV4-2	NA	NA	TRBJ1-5	CASSPGVGSNQPQHF	TGTGCCAGCAGCCCCGGGGTGGGGAGCAATCAGCCCCAGCATTTT
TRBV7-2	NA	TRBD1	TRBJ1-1	CASSPRPGQGPDTEAFF	TGTGCCAGCAGCCCTCGCCCGGGACAGGGACCGGACACTGAAGCTTTCTTT
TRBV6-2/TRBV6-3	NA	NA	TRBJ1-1	CASSKRGNLNTEAFF	TGTGCCAGCAGTAAGCGAGGGAATCTGAACACTGAAGCTTTCTTT
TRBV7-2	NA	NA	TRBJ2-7	CASSSDRTSYEQYF	TGTGCCAGCAGTTCCGACAGGACCTCCTACGAGCAGTACTTC
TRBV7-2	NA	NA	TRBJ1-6	CASSFGQGGNSPLHF	TGTGCCAGCAGCTTCGGCCAGGGTGGAAATTCACCCCTCCACTTT
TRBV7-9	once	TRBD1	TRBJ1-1	CASRPVAGTGAMNTEAFF	TGTGCCAGCAGACCAGTTGCCGGGACAGGGGCAATGAACACTGAAGCTTTCTTT
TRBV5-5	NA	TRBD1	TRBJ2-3	CASSLLTGVDTDTQYF	TGTGCCAGCAGCTTATTGACAGGGGTGGACACAGATACGCAGTATTTT
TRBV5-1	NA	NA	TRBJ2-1	CASSFSVPYNEQFF	TGCGCCAGCAGCTTCAGCGTCCCCTACAATGAGCAGTTCTTC
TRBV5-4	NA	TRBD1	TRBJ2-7	CASSLVQQGAGEQYF	TGTGCCAGCAGCTTGGTACAACAGGGGGCTGGCGAGCAGTACTTC
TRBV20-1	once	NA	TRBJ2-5	CSASISGQETQYF	TGCAGTGCTAGTATCTCAGGACAAGAGACCCAGTACTTC
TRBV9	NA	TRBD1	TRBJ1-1	CASNNQGAEAFF	TGTGCCAGCAATAATCAGGGGGCTGAAGCTTTCTTT
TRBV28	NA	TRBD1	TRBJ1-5	CASSPGTGKPNQPQHF	TGTGCCAGCAGTCCGGGGACAGGGAAACCCAATCAGCCCCAGCATTTT
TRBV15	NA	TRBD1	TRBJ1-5	CATSRGRTGTGLQPQHF	TGTGCCACCAGCAGGGGGCGGACAGGGACGGGTCTTCAGCCCCAGCATTTT
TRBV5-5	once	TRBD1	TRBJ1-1	CASSTASRGHTEAFF	TGTGCCAGCAGCACGGCCTCCAGGGGGCACACTGAAGCTTTCTTT
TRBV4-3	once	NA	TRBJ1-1	CASSQDQGRLNTEAFF	TGCGCCAGCAGCCAAGATCAGGGCCGGCTTAACACTGAAGCTTTCTTT
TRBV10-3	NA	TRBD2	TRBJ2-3	CATKEGRIAGGQESQYF	TGTGCCACCAAAGAAGGGAGGATAGCGGGGGGGCAGGAGTCGCAGTATTTT
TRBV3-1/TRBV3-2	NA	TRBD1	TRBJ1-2	CASSVTGGVYYGYTF	TGTGCCAGCAGCGTGACAGGGGGCGTCTACTATGGCTACACCTTC
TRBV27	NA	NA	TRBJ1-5	CASSPRTGGLSNQPQHF	TGTGCCAGCAGTCCCCGTACAGGTGGTTTGAGCAATCAGCCCCAGCATTTT
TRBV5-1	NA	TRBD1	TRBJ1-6	CASSDTGVNSPLHF	TGCGCCAGCAGCGACACAGGGGTCAATTCACCCCTCCACTTT
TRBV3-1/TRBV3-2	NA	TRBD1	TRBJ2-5	CASSQVDRGETQYF	TGTGCCAGCAGCCAAGTAGACAGGGGAGAGACCCAGTACTTC
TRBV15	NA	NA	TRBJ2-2	CATSSLLGHWELFF	TGTGCCACCAGCAGCCTATTGGGGCATTGGGAGCTGTTTTTT
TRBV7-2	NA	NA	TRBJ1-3	CASQRTGTGNTIYF	TGTGCCAGCCAACGAACAGGGACTGGAAACACCATATATTTT
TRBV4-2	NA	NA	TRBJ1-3	CASSQDLGGGNTIYF	TGTGCCAGCAGCCAAGATCTGGGGGGGGGAAACACCATATATTTT
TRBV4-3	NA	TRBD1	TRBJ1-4	CASSRYKGATNEKLFF	TGCGCCAGCAGCCGCTACAAGGGGGCTACTAATGAAAAACTGTTTTTT
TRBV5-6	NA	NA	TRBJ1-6	CASSLYGNSPLHF	TGTGCCAGCAGCTTGTACGGGAATTCACCCCTCCACTTT
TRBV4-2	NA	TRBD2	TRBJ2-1	CASSQPSGGGRGEQFF	TGTGCCAGCAGCCAACCTTCGGGCGGGGGAAGAGGTGAGCAGTTCTTC
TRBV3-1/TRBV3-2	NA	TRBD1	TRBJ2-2	CASSHASGQGVTGELFF	TGTGCCAGCAGCCATGCGTCGGGACAGGGGGTTACCGGGGAGCTGTTTTTT
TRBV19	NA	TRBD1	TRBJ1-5	CASNRQGGNQPQHF	TGTGCCAGTAATAGACAGGGTGGCAATCAGCCCCAGCATTTT
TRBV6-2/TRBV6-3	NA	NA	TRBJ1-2	CASSPQNNYGYTF	TGTGCCAGCAGCCCACAGAATAACTATGGCTACACCTTC
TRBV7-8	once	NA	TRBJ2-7	CASSFRTRVGPTEREQYF	TGTGCCAGCAGCTTTAGGACTCGCGTTGGACCTACAGAGCGGGAGCAGTACTTC
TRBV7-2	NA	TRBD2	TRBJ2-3	CASSTGLAGPADTQYF	TGTGCCAGCAGCACCGGACTAGCGGGACCGGCAGATACGCAGTATTTT
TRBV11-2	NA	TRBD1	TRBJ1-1	CASSADRETEAFF	TGTGCCAGCAGCGCGGACAGGGAAACTGAAGCTTTCTTT
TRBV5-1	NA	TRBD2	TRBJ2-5	CASSFGLAGGIETQYF	TGCGCCAGCAGCTTTGGGCTAGCGGGAGGGATAGAGACCCAGTACTTC
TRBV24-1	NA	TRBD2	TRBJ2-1	CATSDMTSGSYNEQFF	TGTGCCACCAGTGACATGACTAGCGGGTCCTACAATGAGCAGTTCTTC
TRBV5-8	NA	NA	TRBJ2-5	CASSFLLSDSQETQYF	TGTGCCAGCAGCTTTTTATTGTCCGACAGCCAAGAGACCCAGTACTTC
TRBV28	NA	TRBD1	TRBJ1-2	CASSSSTGAGNYGYTF	TGTGCCAGCAGTTCCTCCACAGGGGCCGGAAACTATGGCTACACCTTC
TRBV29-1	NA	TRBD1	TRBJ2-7	CSVPGQGPSSYEQYF	TGCAGCGTGCCGGGACAGGGGCCAAGCTCCTACGAGCAGTACTTC
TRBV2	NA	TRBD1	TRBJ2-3	CASSEQGADTQYF	TGTGCCAGCAGTGAACAGGGGGCAGATACGCAGTATTTT
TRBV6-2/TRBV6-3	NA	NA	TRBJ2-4	CASSYSPPTGIGVAKNIQYF	TGTGCCAGCAGTTACTCGCCCCCCACAGGGATTGGGGTAGCCAAAAACATTCAGTACTTC
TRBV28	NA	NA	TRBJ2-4	CASTPPEGAKNIQYF	TGTGCCAGCACTCCACCGGAGGGGGCGAAAAACATTCAGTACTTC
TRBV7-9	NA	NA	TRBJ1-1	CASSLGGRGGTEAFF	TGTGCCAGCAGCTTGGGCGGCAGGGGAGGGACTGAAGCTTTCTTT
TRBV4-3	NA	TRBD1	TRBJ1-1	CASSQRGQEDEAFF	TGCGCCAGCAGCCAGAGGGGACAGGAAGATGAAGCTTTCTTT
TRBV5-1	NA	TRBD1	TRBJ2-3	CASSFQGAGDTQYF	TGCGCCAGCAGCTTCCAGGGGGCCGGAGATACGCAGTATTTT
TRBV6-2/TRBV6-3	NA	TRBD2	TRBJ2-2	CASSYQPSGRRNTGELFF	TGTGCCAGCAGTTACCAGCCTAGCGGGAGAAGGAACACCGGGGAGCTGTTTTTT
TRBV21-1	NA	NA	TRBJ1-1	CASSKGLAGQGTNTEAFF	TGTGCCAGCAGCAAAGGACTCGCGGGGCAGGGCACGAACACTGAAGCTTTCTTT
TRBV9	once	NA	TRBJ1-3	CASRPWQPSSGNTIYF	TGTGCCAGCAGACCCTGGCAGCCTAGCTCTGGAAACACCATATATTTT
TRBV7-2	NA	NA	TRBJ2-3	CASSPRGAVGATDTQYF	TGTGCCAGCAGTCCCCGTGGAGCGGTGGGTGCTACAGATACGCAGTATTTT
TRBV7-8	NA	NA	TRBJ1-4	CASSRAPDRATNEKLFF	TGTGCCAGCAGCCGAGCCCCTGACAGAGCAACTAATGAAAAACTGTTTTTT
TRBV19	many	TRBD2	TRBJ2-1	CASSIFGLAGAGSYNEQFF	TGTGCCAGTAGTATATTCGGATTAGCGGGGGCCGGCTCCTACAATGAGCAGTTCTTC
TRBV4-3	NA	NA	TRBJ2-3	CASSQDSNTDTQYF	TGCGCCAGCAGCCAAGACAGTAACACAGATACGCAGTATTTT
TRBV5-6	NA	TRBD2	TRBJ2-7	CASSLLGTSGTYEQYF	TGTGCCAGCAGCTTGTTGGGGACTAGCGGAACCTACGAGCAGTACTTC
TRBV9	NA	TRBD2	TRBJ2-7	CASSVDREGLGEQYF	TGTGCCAGCAGCGTAGATCGGGAGGGCCTGGGGGAGCAGTACTTC
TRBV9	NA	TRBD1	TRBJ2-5	CASSSHRGRETQYF	TGTGCCAGCAGCTCTCACAGGGGCAGAGAGACCCAGTACTTC